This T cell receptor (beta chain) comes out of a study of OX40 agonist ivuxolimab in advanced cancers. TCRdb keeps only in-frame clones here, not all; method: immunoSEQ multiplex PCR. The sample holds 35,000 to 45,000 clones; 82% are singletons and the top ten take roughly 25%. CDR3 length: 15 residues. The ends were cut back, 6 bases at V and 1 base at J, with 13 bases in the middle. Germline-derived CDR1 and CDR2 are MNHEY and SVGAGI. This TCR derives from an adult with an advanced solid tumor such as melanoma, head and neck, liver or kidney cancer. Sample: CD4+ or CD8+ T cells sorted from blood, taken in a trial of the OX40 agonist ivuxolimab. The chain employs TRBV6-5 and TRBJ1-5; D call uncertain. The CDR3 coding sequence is TGTGCCAGCAGCCGGGGTGTAGGAAGCAATCAGCCCCAGCATTTT. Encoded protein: CASSRGVGSNQPQHF.